These T cell receptor beta chains were read from a single sample in a study of CD39 and CD103 CD8 tumor-infiltrating T cells. Produced via immunoSEQ multiplex PCR; TCRdb's table is partial and in-frame only. The sample consists of 3,000 to 4,000 clones, less than 65% of them appearing once. Sequencing was carried out using CD39- CD103- CD8+ T cells sorted from the tumor. These receptor sequences come from a human donor with head and neck squamous cell carcinoma. Each CDR3 is given with its conserved first and last residue.

TRBV27,TRBJ2-7,14,CASSPLAGGGEQYF
TRBV7-9,TRBJ2-7,16,CASSLIGQGVSDEQYF
TRBV4-3,TRBJ2-2,15,CASSQDRANTGELFF
TRBV7-9,TRBJ2-5,15,CASSSGTGAMGTQYF
TRBV6-5,TRBJ1-2,15,CASSYQGGGNYGYTF
TRBV28,TRBJ2-5,15,CASSLSAGRQETQYF
TRBV4-1,TRBJ2-2,14,CASSQGQAGGELFF
TRBV5-5,TRBJ2-1,13,CASSAGTLNEQFF
TRBV30,TRBJ1-5,17,CAWSEANNEIGNQPQHF
TRBV30,TRBJ2-7,16,CAWMPSTGTGTYEQYF
TRBV30,TRBJ1-4,15,CAWSASTRDNEKLFF
TRBV28,TRBJ2-7,15,CASSPNRDWYDEQYF
TRBV28,TRBJ1-1,14,CASSATGVGPEAFF
TRBV7-2,TRBJ1-3,15,CASSKSRGLGNTIYF
TRBV4-1,TRBJ1-2,13,CASSPPLSKGYTF
TRBV18,TRBJ2-2,18,CASSPRGLLFANTGELFF
TRBV5-1,TRBJ2-2,15,CASSSSSTNTGELFF
TRBV2,TRBJ2-3,15,CASRETGEETDTQYF
TRBV7-9,TRBJ2-3,15,CASSLGTRGSGVQYF
TRBV4-2,TRBJ2-7,15,CASSQGRDSSYEQYF
TRBV25-1,TRBJ2-7,12,CASRFSGYEQYF
TRBV4-2,TRBJ1-2,15,CASSQEQGNRDGYTF
TRBV7-9,TRBJ1-1,15,CASSLGGTGGFEAFF
TRBV27,TRBJ1-2,15,CASSPTTTGNYGYTF
TRBV19,TRBJ1-5,15,CASRVAGNSNQPQHF
TRBV18,TRBJ2-3,19,CASSPPPPLSEVDTDTQYF
TRBV27,TRBJ2-7,15,CASRYSGGPIYEQYF
TRBV5-6,TRBJ2-2,14,CASSLGRDTGELFF
TRBV7-8,TRBJ1-5,15,CASSLGTGSNQPQHF
TRBV13,TRBJ1-1,13,CASRQGPNTEAFF
TRBV28,TRBJ2-1,12,CASGSTSFEQFF
TRBV15,TRBJ2-7,17,CATSRDRLAGGIYEQYF
TRBV7-2,TRBJ1-2,16,CASSFSADEFNYGYTF
TRBV6-9,TRBJ1-5,14,CASSPGQKNQPQHF
TRBV11-2,TRBJ1-5,15,CASSETGYSNQPQHF
TRBV4-1,TRBJ2-7,15,CASSQEWDSRYEQYF
TRBV27,TRBJ2-7,14,CASSFSGTPYEQYF
TRBV5-1,TRBJ1-2,17,CASSWGQGAEKVYGYTF
TRBV4-3,TRBJ2-7,14,CASSQGSSALEQYF
TRBV4-1,TRBJ2-2,15,CASSQGTGNTGELFF
TRBV7-9,TRBJ2-3,16,CASSSPGQGVADTQYF
TRBV4-3,TRBJ1-2,17,CASSQGVGRGSSYGYTF
TRBV7-9,TRBJ1-1,15,CASSLQAVLSTEAFF
TRBV4-1,TRBJ2-7,16,CASSQFVGQGAYEQYF
TRBV28,TRBJ2-7,14,CASTKGVLLYEQYF
TRBV2,TRBJ1-3,14,CARTSGDSGNTIYF